This TCR beta chain came from a study of Ad26.COV2.S vaccination and SARS-CoV-2 variants. Noted treatment: around 19 received Ad26.COV2.S at low or high dose, single or two shots; roughly 5 received placebo; per-sample allocation not given. Specimens were obtained on day 63 following the first vaccine or placebo injection. Repertoires were generated with immunoSEQ multiplex PCR, while TCRdb's copy carries only in-frame clones and drops some. The top ten clones hold roughly an eighth of a sample with approximately 450,000 clones, 90% of them seen once. V dropped 5 bases and J dropped 1; count of bases not matched to a gene: 12. CDR3 length: 17 residues. Germline-derived CDR1 and CDR2 are SGHTA and FQGNSA.

This receptor was taken from a person aged 18 to 59 who received the Ad26.COV2.S COVID-19 vaccine or a placebo. The sequenced sample was peripheral blood, obtained in a trial of Ad26.COV2.S vaccine versus placebo. The chain has TRBV7-2 and TRBJ2-5; TRBD2 agrees at 8 bases. The CDR3 reads CASSKTSETSSQETQYF. CDR3 nucleotides: TGTGCCAGCAGCAAGACTAGCGAGACATCGTCCCAAGAGACCCAGTACTTC.